The T cell receptor beta chain described here comes from a study of T cells in Graves' hyperthyroidism and ophthalmopathy. Notes on the study in general: A 13 V-J model separated ophthalmopathy from stable hyperthyroidism.

This clonotype came up many times. Its antigen remains unidentified. The CDR3 regions of TCR beta were amplified from RNA transcripts. A first-round RT-PCR of the TCR CDR3 used the HTBI primer set. Each CDR3 protein is one row after TCRdb ran MiXCR on the multiplex PCR reads. The repertoire consists of fewer than 200,000 distinct CDR3 sequences, with over 15% occurring once and the leading ten covering 25% to 35%. The CDR3 is 14 residues long. Germline CDR1 is LNHDA and CDR2 is SQIVND (reference sequence). The V end was cut by 6 bases, the J end by 8 bases, with 17 bases between. The V and J genes are TRBV19 and TRBJ1-5, with D unclear. The specimen was blood. This receptor was identified in a woman in her forties or fifties with Graves' hyperthyroidism. The CDR3 nucleotides read TGTGCCAGTAGGGGTCCATATACCGAGGAGCCCCAGCATTTT. This translates into CASRGPYTEEPQHF.